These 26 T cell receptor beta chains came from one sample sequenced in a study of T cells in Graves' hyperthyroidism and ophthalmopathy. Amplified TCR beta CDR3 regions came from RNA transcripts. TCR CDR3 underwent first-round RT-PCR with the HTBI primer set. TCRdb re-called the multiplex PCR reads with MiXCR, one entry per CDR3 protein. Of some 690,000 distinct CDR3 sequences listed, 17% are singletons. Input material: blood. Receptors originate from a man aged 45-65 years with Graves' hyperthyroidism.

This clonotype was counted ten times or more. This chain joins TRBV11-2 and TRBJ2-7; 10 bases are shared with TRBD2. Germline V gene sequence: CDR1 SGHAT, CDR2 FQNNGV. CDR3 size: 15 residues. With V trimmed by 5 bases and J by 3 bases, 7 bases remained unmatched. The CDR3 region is CASSAYSGRSYEQYF. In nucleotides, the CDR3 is TGTGCCAGCAGCGCCTATAGCGGGAGGAGCTACGAGCAGTACTTC.

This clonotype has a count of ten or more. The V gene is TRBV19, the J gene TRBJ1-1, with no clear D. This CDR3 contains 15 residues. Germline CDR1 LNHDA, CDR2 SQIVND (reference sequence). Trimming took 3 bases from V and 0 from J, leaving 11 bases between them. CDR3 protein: CASSIGNSLNTEAFF. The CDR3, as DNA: TGTGCCAGTAGTATCGGGAACTCACTGAACACTGAAGCTTTCTTT. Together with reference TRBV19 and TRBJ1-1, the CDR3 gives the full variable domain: DGGITQSPKYLFRKEGQNVTLSCEQNLNHDAMYWYRQDPGQGLRLIYYSQIVNDFQKGDIAEGYSVSREKKESFPLTVTSAQKNPTAFYLCASSIGNSLNTEAFFGQGTRLTVV.

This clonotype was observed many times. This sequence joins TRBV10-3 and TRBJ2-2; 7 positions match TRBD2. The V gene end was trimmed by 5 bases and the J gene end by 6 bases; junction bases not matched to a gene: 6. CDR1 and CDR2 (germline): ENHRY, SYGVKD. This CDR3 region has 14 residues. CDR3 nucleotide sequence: TGTGCCATCAGTTCCGGGGGAGGGCCCGGGGAGCTGTTTTTT. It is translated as CAISSGGGPGELFF.

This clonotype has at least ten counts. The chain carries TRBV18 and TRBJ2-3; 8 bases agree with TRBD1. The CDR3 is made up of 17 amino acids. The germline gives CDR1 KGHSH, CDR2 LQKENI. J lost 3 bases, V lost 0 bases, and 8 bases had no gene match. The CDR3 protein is CASSPPPRQGLTDTQYF. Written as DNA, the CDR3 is TGTGCCAGCTCACCACCTCCCCGACAGGGGTTGACAGATACGCAGTATTTT.

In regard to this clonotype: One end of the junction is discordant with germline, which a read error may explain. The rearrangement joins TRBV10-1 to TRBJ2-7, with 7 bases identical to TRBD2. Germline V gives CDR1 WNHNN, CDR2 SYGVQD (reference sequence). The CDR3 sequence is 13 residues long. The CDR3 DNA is TGCGCCAGCAGCCCGGACGGGGACTACAAGCAGTACTTC. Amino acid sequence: CASSPDGDYKQYF.

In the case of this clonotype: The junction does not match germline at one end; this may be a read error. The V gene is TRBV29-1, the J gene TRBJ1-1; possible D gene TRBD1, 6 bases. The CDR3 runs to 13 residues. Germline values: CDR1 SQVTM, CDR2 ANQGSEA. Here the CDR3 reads CSGEGQLNTEAFF. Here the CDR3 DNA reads TGCAGCGGTGAAGGACAGCTAAACACTGAAGCTTTCTTT.

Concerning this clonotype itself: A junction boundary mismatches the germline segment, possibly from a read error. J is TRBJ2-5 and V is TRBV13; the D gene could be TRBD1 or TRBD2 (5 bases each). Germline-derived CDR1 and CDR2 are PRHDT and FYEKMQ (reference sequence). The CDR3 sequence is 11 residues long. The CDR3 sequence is CAGSLQGTHYF. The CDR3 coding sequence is TGTGCCGGCAGCTTACAAGGGACCCACTACTTC.

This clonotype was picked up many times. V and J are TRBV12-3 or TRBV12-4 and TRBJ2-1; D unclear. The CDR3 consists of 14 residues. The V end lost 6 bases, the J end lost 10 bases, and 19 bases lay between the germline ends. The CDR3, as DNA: TGTGCCAGCAGACCCTCGGGCCCCATCGAGGAGCAGTTCTTC. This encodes CASRPSGPIEEQFF.

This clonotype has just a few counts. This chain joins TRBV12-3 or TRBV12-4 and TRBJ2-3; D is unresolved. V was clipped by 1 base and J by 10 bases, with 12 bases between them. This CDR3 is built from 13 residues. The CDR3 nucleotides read TGTGCCAGCAGTTTAGATGTGGGAACGGCGCAGTATTTT. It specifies CASSLDVGTAQYF.

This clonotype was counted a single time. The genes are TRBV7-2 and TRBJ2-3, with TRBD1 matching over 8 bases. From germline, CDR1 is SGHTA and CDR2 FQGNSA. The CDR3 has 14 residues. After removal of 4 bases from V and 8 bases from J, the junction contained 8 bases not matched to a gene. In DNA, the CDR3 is TGTGCCAGCAGCTCCCTGACAGGGGCGGTTACGCAGTATTTT. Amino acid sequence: CASSSLTGAVTQYF.

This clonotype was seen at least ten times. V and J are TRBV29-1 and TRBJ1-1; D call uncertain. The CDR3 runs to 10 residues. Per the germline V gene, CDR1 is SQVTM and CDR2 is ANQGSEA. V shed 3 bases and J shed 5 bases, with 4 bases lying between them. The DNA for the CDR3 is TGCAGCGTTGATAGGACTGAAGCTTTCTTT. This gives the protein CSVDRTEAFF.

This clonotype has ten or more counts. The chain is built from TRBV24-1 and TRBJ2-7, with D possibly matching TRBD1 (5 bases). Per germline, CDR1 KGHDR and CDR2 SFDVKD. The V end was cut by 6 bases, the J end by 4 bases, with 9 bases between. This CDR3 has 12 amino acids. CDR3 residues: CATSSAGYEQYF. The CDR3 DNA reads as TGTGCCACCAGTTCCGCAGGGTACGAGCAGTACTTC.

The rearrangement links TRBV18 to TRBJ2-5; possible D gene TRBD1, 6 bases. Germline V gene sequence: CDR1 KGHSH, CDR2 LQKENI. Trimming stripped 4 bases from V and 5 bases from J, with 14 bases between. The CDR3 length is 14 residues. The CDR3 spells CASSRATGLETQYF. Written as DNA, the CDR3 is TGTGCCAGCTCACGAGCCACAGGGTTGGAGACCCAGTACTTC.

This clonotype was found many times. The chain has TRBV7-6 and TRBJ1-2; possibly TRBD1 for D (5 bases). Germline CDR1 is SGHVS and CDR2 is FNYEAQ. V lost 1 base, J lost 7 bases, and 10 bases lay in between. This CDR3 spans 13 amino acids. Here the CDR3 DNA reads TGTGCCAGCAGCTTAGTGGCAGGGTCTGGCTACACCTTC. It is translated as CASSLVAGSGYTF. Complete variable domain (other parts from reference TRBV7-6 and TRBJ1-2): GAGVSQSPRYKVTKRGQDVALRCDPISGHVSLYWYRQALGQGPEFLTYFNYEAQQDKSGLPNDRFSAERPEGSISTLTIQRTEQRDSAMYRCASSLVAGSGYTFGSGTRLTVV.

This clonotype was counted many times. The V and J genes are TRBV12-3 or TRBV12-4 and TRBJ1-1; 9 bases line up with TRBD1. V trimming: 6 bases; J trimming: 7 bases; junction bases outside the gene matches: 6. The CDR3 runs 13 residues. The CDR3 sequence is CASSKGQGLEAFF. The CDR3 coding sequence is TGTGCCAGCAGCAAGGGACAGGGTCTTGAAGCTTTCTTT.

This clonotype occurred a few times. In DNA form, the CDR3 reads TGCAGTGCTCTTGCGAACACCGGGGAGCTGTTTTTT. This sequence encodes CSALANTGELFF. The V and J genes are TRBV20-1 and TRBJ2-2; D not resolved. Germline V lookup: CDR1 DFQATT, CDR2 SNEGSKA (reference sequence). The CDR3 spans 12 residues. Trimming took off 5 bases at V and 0 bases at J, with 4 bases between the two ends.

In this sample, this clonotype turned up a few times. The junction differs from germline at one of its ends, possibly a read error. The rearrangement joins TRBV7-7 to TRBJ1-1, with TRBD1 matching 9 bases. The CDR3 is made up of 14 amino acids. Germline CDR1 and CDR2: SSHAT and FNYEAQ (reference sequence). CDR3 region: CASSFGQGRTEAFF. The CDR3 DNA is TGTGCTAGCAGCTTCGGACAGGGGCGAACTGAAGCTTTCTTT.

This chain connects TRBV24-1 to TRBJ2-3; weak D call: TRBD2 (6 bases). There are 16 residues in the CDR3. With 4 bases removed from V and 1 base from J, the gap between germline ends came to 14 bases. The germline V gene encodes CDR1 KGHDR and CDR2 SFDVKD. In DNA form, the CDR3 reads TGTGCCACCAGTGAGTCCGGAGGGTGGGGCACAGATACGCAGTATTTT. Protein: CATSESGGWGTDTQYF.

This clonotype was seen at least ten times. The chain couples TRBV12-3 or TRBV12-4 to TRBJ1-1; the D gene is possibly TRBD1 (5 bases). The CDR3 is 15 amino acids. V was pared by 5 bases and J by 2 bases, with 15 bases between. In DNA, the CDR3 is TGTGCCAGCAGTCCCCCCGGGGGTTATAACACTGAAGCTTTCTTT. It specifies CASSPPGGYNTEAFF.

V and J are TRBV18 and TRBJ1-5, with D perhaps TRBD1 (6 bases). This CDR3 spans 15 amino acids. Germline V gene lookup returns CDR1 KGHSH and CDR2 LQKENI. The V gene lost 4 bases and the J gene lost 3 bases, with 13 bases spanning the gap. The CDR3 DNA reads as TGTGCCAGCTCACAACAACAGGGAATCAATCAGCCCCAGCATTTT. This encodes CASSQQQGINQPQHF.

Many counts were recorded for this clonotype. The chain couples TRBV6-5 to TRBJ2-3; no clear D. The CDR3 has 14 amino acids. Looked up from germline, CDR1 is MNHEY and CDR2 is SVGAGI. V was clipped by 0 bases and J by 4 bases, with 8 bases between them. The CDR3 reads CASSYSSSPDTQYF. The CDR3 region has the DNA TGTGCCAGCAGTTACTCTAGCTCACCAGATACGCAGTATTTT.

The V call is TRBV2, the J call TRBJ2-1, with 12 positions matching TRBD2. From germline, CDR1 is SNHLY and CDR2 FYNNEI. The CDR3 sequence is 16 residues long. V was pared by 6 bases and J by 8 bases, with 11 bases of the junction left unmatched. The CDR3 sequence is CASRGRTSGIHYEQFF. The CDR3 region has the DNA TGTGCCAGCAGAGGGAGGACTAGCGGGATTCATTATGAGCAGTTCTTC.

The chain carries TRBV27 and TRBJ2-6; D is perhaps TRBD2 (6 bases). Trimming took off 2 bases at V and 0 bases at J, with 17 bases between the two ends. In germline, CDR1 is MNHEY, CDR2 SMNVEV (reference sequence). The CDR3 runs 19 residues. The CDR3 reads CASSLSLPGLLSGANVLTF. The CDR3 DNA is TGTGCCAGCAGTTTAAGTCTTCCGGGACTCCTCTCTGGGGCCAACGTCCTGACTTTC.

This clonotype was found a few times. The CDR3 spells CASSQGGLARDTQYF. The CDR3 DNA follows: TGCGCCAGCAGCCAGGGAGGACTAGCTCGAGATACGCAGTATTTT. This chain links TRBV4-1 with TRBJ2-3; 8 bases align to TRBD2. CDR3 size: 15 residues. From germline, CDR1 is MGHRA and CDR2 YSYEKL. The V and J ends lost 3 bases and 5 bases, in that order; junction bases with no gene match: 7.

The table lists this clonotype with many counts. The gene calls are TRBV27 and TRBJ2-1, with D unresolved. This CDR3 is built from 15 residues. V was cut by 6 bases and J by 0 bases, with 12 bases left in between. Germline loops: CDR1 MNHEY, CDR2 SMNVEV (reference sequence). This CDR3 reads CASSHRVSSYNEQFF. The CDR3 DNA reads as TGTGCCAGCAGCCATCGCGTGAGCTCCTACAATGAGCAGTTCTTC.

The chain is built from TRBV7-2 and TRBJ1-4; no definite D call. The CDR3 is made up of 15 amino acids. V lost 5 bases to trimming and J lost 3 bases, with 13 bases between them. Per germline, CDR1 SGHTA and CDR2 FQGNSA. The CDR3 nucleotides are TGTGCCAGCAGCCCTTCGCGGGTAGCTAATGAAAAACTGTTTTTT. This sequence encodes CASSPSRVANEKLFF.